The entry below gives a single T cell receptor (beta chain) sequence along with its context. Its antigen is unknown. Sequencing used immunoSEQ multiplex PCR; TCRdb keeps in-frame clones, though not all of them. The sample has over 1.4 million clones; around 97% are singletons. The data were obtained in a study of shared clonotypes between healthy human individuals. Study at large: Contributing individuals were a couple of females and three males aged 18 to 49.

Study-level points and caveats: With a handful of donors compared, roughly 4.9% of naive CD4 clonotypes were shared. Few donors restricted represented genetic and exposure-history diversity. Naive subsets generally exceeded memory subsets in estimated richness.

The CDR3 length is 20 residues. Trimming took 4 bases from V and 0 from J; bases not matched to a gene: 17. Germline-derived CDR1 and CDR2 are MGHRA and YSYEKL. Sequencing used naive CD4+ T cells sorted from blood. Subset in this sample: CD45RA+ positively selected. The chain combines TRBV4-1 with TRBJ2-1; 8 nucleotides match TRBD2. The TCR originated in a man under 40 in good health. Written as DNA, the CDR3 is TGCGCCAGCAGCCCCATGAACGGGAGGGGCCATGGGGGCTCCTACAATGAGCAGTTCTTC. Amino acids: CASSPMNGRGHGGSYNEQFF.